This is a list of T cell receptor beta chains from one sample in a study of blood T cell repertoires in COVID-19. TCRdb's table, derived via immunoSEQ multiplex PCR, lists solely in-frame clones and lacks some. Among under 75,000 clones, 75% to 90% were seen once, and the ten largest hold about 2.1%. The sample comprised peripheral blood. These receptors were collected from a man aged 30 to 39 with acute or convalescent COVID-19. CDR3s include the opening cysteine and the closing phenylalanine or tryptophan. The D gene is left open where the match is weak.

d_call: TRBD1
v_call: TRBV5-1
cdr3_aa: CASSIETGDGGYTF

d_call: TRBD1
v_call: TRBV5-4
cdr3_aa: CASSFTGGGYTF

d_call: .
v_call: TRBV12-3/TRBV12-4
cdr3_aa: CASSLLEVSGYTF

d_call: .
v_call: TRBV7-2
cdr3_aa: CASSPSTAQGNTEAFF

d_call: .
v_call: TRBV7-2
cdr3_aa: CASSLIRRGGANVLTF

d_call: .
v_call: TRBV6-6
cdr3_aa: CASIWRQQNTEAFF

d_call: .
v_call: TRBV12-3/TRBV12-4
cdr3_aa: CASSSGFSETQYF

d_call: TRBD1
v_call: TRBV7-2
cdr3_aa: CASSSYPGQGYNEQFF

d_call: .
v_call: TRBV5-1
cdr3_aa: CASSLVLGGGTDTQYF

d_call: TRBD2
v_call: TRBV4-3
cdr3_aa: CASSQGLAGRDTQYF

d_call: TRBD2
v_call: TRBV10-3
cdr3_aa: CAISGLAGNTDTQYF

d_call: .
v_call: TRBV28
cdr3_aa: CASRTQGRIEGYTF

d_call: .
v_call: TRBV6-1
cdr3_aa: CASSEWTSNEKLFF

d_call: .
v_call: TRBV6-6
cdr3_aa: CASSYDPTATNEKLFF

d_call: .
v_call: TRBV4-1
cdr3_aa: CASSPPGRSEAFF

d_call: .
v_call: TRBV5-1
cdr3_aa: CASSARGPISTDTQYF

d_call: TRBD2
v_call: TRBV25-1
cdr3_aa: CASRNQAGDPSYNEQFF

d_call: .
v_call: TRBV5-1
cdr3_aa: CASSSYDWNEQFF

d_call: .
v_call: TRBV13
cdr3_aa: CASSLTGPGNTIYF

d_call: .
v_call: TRBV29-1
cdr3_aa: CSVVEIEGDTGNTIYF

d_call: .
v_call: TRBV9
cdr3_aa: CASSPSLITGLRNTEAFF

d_call: TRBD1
v_call: TRBV5-1
cdr3_aa: CASSLYPRQGANSPLHF

d_call: .
v_call: TRBV9
cdr3_aa: CASSVASVSETQYF

d_call: TRBD1
v_call: TRBV7-2
cdr3_aa: CASSLGQGGNTEAFF

d_call: .
v_call: TRBV20-1
cdr3_aa: CSAKGAGELFF

d_call: TRBD1
v_call: TRBV15
cdr3_aa: CATSRPTGPGYTF

d_call: .
v_call: TRBV6-5
cdr3_aa: CASRRTHDSNQPQHF

d_call: .
v_call: TRBV10-2
cdr3_aa: CASNSGYNEQFF

d_call: .
v_call: TRBV5-4
cdr3_aa: CASSSPGWAGLSSGANVLTF

d_call: .
v_call: TRBV6-2/TRBV6-3
cdr3_aa: CASSTGNSNQPQHF

d_call: TRBD1
v_call: TRBV10-3
cdr3_aa: CATKDRDQPQHF

d_call: TRBD2
v_call: TRBV5-1
cdr3_aa: CASSLMLAGIDTQYF

d_call: .
v_call: TRBV9
cdr3_aa: CASSVGWLEDTQYF

d_call: .
v_call: TRBV7-8
cdr3_aa: CASSLVSGGTDTQYF

d_call: .
v_call: TRBV5-1
cdr3_aa: CASKDGRGGETQYF

d_call: TRBD1
v_call: TRBV27
cdr3_aa: CASSRQGLNTEAFF

d_call: .
v_call: TRBV7-3
cdr3_aa: CASSLQVNTEAFF

d_call: .
v_call: TRBV4-2
cdr3_aa: CASSQEIQAPETQYF

d_call: .
v_call: TRBV10-3
cdr3_aa: CAISESGHSTDTQYF

d_call: TRBD2
v_call: TRBV25-1
cdr3_aa: CASSGGTSGRPDTQYF

d_call: .
v_call: TRBV19
cdr3_aa: CASSIFSRSEAFF

d_call: .
v_call: TRBV27
cdr3_aa: CASSLTGSSYNEQFF

d_call: .
v_call: TRBV7-9
cdr3_aa: CASTSRLTNTGELFF

d_call: TRBD2
v_call: TRBV6-2/TRBV6-3
cdr3_aa: CASSFPVTSGGPRAKNIQYF

d_call: TRBD1
v_call: TRBV4-1
cdr3_aa: CASSQFFDREDGYTF

d_call: .
v_call: TRBV19
cdr3_aa: CASSRQVSSYEQYF